These T cell receptor beta chains were read from a single sample in a study of OX40 agonist ivuxolimab in advanced cancers. Sequencing used immunoSEQ multiplex PCR; TCRdb keeps in-frame clones, though not all of them. The sample gives around 41,000 clones, more than 75% of which show up once; roughly an eighth is in the top ten. The sequenced sample was CD4+ or CD8+ T cells sorted from blood, obtained in a trial of the OX40 agonist ivuxolimab. The receptor source for this set is an adult with an advanced solid tumor such as melanoma, head and neck, liver or kidney cancer. Both conserved end residues are part of each CDR3. Fields, in order: CDR3 protein, V gene, J gene, clone size. Not every row has a clone size; where given, it reads once, few, many or a size class.

CASFSKGSDTEAFF	TRBV6-6	TRBJ1-1	NA
CAWSVGGYRGYTF	TRBV30	TRBJ1-2	NA
CASSSGDSYEQYF	TRBV27	TRBJ2-7	few
CASSFTVRGDTEAFF	TRBV28	TRBJ1-1	NA
CASSQDWAGGNEQFF	TRBV4-1	TRBJ2-1	NA
CATSSSSGLGLEQYF	TRBV15	TRBJ2-7	NA
CASSHRPGTSRAEAFF	TRBV4-1	TRBJ1-1	NA
CASSLEGQGVLREQFF	TRBV5-1	TRBJ2-1	NA
CASSPRWGGYNEQFF	TRBV5-1	TRBJ2-1	once
CASSPLGRYSGNTIYF	TRBV13	TRBJ1-3	NA
CASSLIPPRGELFF	TRBV27	TRBJ2-2	NA
CASQPGDGATNEKLFF	TRBV12-5	TRBJ1-4	NA
CASSLSYSGNTIYF	TRBV6-6	TRBJ1-3	NA
CASRDFSGSSYNEQFF	TRBV5-1	TRBJ2-1	NA
CSAHGGQGVDGYTF	TRBV29-1	TRBJ1-2	medium-sized
CAWSLGQGNQPQHF	TRBV30	TRBJ1-5	NA
CASSRGAQETQYF	TRBV4-2	TRBJ2-5	NA
CASSQDGSPYNGYTF	TRBV11-2	TRBJ1-2	NA
CASSLALTNTEAFF	TRBV5-1	TRBJ1-1	NA
CASRGVETQYF	TRBV19	TRBJ2-5	NA
CASRTGPNQPQHF	TRBV27	TRBJ1-5	NA
CASSLEVPSDEQYF	TRBV9	TRBJ2-7	large
CASSVVALNEQFF	TRBV9	TRBJ2-1	NA
CASSALTGRGELFF	TRBV6-1	TRBJ2-2	NA
CASSQTREGPAGELFF	TRBV2	TRBJ2-2	NA
CASSLRGLAGAVHEQYF	TRBV27	TRBJ2-7	NA
CASSYPDRWDEQYF	TRBV6-6	TRBJ2-7	once
CASSPTTGGEQYF	TRBV11-2	TRBJ2-7	few
CASSLYRETNGYTF	TRBV27	TRBJ1-2	NA
CATTYGGVFYNEQFF	TRBV28	TRBJ2-1	NA